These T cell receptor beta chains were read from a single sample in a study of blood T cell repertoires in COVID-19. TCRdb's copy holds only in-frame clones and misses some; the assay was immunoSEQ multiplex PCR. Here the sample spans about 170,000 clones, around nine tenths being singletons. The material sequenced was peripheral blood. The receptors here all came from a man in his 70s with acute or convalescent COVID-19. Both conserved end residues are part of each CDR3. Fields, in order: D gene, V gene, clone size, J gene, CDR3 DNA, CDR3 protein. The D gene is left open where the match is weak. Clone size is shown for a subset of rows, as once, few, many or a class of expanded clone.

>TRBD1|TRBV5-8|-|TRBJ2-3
TGTGCCAGCAGCCAGGGACAGCCTTCAGATACGCAGTATTTT
CASSQGQPSDTQYF
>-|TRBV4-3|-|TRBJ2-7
TGCGCCAGCCCGCCGGGGGACGAGCAGTACTTC
CASPPGDEQYF
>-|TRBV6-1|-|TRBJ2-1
TGTGCCAGCAGTGATAGGGGTTACTCCTACAATGAGCAGTTCTTC
CASSDRGYSYNEQFF
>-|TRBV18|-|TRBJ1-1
TGTGCCAGCTCACCGACAGCTGGGAGGACTGAAGCTTTCTTT
CASSPTAGRTEAFF
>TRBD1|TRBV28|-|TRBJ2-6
TGTGCCAGCAGCCATAGGGGGCGTTTTTCTGGGGCCAACGTCCTGACTTTC
CASSHRGRFSGANVLTF
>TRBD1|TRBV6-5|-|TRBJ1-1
TGTGCCAGCAGTAAACAGGGGAATGAAGCTTTCTTT
CASSKQGNEAFF
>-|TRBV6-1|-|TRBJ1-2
TGTGCCAGCAGTGAAGGATGGCAGACTAACTATGGCTACACCTTC
CASSEGWQTNYGYTF
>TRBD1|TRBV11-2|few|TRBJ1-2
TGTGCCAGCAGCTCAACAGGGGCCGGTTACACCTTC
CASSSTGAGYTF
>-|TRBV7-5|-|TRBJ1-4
TGTGTCAGAAGCTTCACCGGGACATTAATTACCGGTGAAAAACTGTTTTTT
CVRSFTGTLITGEKLFF
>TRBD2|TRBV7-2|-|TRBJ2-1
TGTGCCAGCAGCTTATCTAGCGGGGGGGCCCATGAGCAGTTCTTC
CASSLSSGGAHEQFF
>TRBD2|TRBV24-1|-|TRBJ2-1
TGTGCCTCGCGGGGGGGCCCCTACAATGAGCAGTTCTTC
CASRGGPYNEQFF
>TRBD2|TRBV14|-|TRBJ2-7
TGTGCCAGCAGCCAACTAGCGGGAGTCTCCTACGAGCAGTACTTC
CASSQLAGVSYEQYF
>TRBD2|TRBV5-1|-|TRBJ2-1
TGCGCCAGCAGCCCTGGGACTAGCGGGGGTGAGCAGTTCTTC
CASSPGTSGGEQFF
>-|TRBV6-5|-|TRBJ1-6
TGTGCCAGCAGGGACACAGATAATTCACCCCTCCACTTT
CASRDTDNSPLHF
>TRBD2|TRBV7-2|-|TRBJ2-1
TGTGCCAGCAGCAAATCCGGGACTAGTTCCTACAATGAGCAGTTCTTC
CASSKSGTSSYNEQFF
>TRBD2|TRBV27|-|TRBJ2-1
TGTGCCAGCAGTTTATCCCAGCGGGGGGCAGCCTACAATGAGCAGTTCTTC
CASSLSQRGAAYNEQFF
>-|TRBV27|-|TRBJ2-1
TGTGCCAGCAGTTCCCTAGGGCAGGGAAATGAGCAGTTCTTC
CASSSLGQGNEQFF
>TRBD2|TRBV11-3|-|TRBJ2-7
TGTGCCAGCAGCCCGTCGGCGGGAGGCCTAGAAGAGCAGTACTTC
CASSPSAGGLEEQYF
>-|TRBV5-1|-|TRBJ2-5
TGCGCCAGCAGCTTGGGAACAGTGGGGGGTGCGGAGACCCAGTACTTC
CASSLGTVGGAETQYF
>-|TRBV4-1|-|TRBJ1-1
TGCGCCAGCAGCCAAGATATGAGTAACACTGAAGCTTTCTTT
CASSQDMSNTEAFF
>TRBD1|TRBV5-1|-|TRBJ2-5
TGCGCCAGCAGCCTCCTGACAGGGGGAGAGACCCAGTACTTC
CASSLLTGGETQYF
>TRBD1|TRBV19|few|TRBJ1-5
TGTGCCAGTGCCGGGACAGGATATAATCAACCCCAGCATTTT
CASAGTGYNQPQHF
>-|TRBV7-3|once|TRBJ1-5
TGTGCCAGCAGCAAATTTAACCGGGACTCCAATCAGCCCCAGCATTTT
CASSKFNRDSNQPQHF
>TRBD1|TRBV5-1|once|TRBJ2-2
TGCGCCAGCAGTCAGGGGGTGACGAACACCGGGGAGCTGTTTTTT
CASSQGVTNTGELFF
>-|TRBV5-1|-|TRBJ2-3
TGCGCCAGCAGCTCCCTTAGATCCGGAGAGGATACGCAGTATTTT
CASSSLRSGEDTQYF
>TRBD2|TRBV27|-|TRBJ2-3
TGTGCCAGCAGCTCAGCAGTCATCCGACTAGCGGGACGCACAGATACGCAGTATTTT
CASSSAVIRLAGRTDTQYF
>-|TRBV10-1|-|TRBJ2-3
TGCGCCAGCAGTGGACAAAACACAGATACGCAGTATTTT
CASSGQNTDTQYF
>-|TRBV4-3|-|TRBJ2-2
TGCGCCAGCAGCCAAGAACGGGACATGAACACCGGGGAGCTGTTTTTT
CASSQERDMNTGELFF